Below, 4 T cell receptor beta chains from the same sample are listed, as sequenced in a study of human T cells and chemical hapten exposure. TCRdb processed the RACE reads anew with MiXCR; each CDR3 protein has one entry. Of under 100,000 distinct CDR3 sequences in the sample, approximately 9% are singletons; the top ten hold roughly 2.6%. Time point described: pre-sensitization, week 0. Treatment reported: therapeutic diphenylcyclopropenone sensitization with weekly scalp DPC. The sample in question was whole blood, obtained in connection with sensitization to the hapten diphenylcyclopropenone (DPC). The receptors derive from a middle-aged man with alopecia areata. Some clones in this sample may be carry-over from other donors' samples.

The chain is built from TRBV5-1 and TRBJ2-1; TRBD1 matches 7 bases. This CDR3 has 15 residues. The germline V gene encodes CDR1 SGHRS and CDR2 YFSETQ. Trimming at V came to 2 bases and at J to 2 bases, leaving 4 bases not matched to a gene. CDR3 sequence reads: CASSLSTGTYNEQFF. CDR3 sequence (DNA): TGCGCCAGCAGCTTATCGACAGGGACCTACAATGAGCAGTTCTTC. Together with reference TRBV5-1 and TRBJ2-1, the CDR3 gives the full variable domain: KAGVTQTPRYLIKTRGQQVTLSCSPISGHRSVSWYQQTPGQGLQFLFEYFSETQRNKGNFPGRFSGRQFSNSRSEMNVSTLELGDSALYLCASSLSTGTYNEQFFGPGTRLTVL.

The V call is TRBV5-4, the J call TRBJ2-5; a weak D match, TRBD1 (5 bases). The germline V and J ends were trimmed by 0 bases and 4 bases, with 7 bases remaining between them. This CDR3 has 13 residues. Germline V gene sequence: CDR1 SGHNT, CDR2 YYREEE (reference sequence). Written as DNA, the CDR3 is TGTGCCAGCAGCTTGGGACAGAGAGAGACCCAGTACTTC. This sequence encodes CASSLGQRETQYF.

This clonotype appeared a few times. The rearrangement links TRBV7-8 to TRBJ2-5; tentatively, D is TRBD2 (6 bases). The CDR3 contains 15 residues. Trimming took off 1 base at V and 8 bases at J, with 17 bases between the two ends. In germline, CDR1 is SGHVS, CDR2 FQNEAQ. CDR3 loop: CASSLDGRRDGTQYF. The CDR3 region has the DNA TGTGCCAGCAGCTTAGATGGGCGGCGGGACGGCACCCAGTACTTC. Supplemented by reference TRBV7-8 and TRBJ2-5, the full variable domain reads GAGVSQSPRYKVAKRGQDVALRCDPISGHVSLFWYQQALGQGPEFLTYFQNEAQLDKSGLPSDRFFAERPEGSVSTLKIQRTQQEDSAVYLCASSLDGRRDGTQYFGPGTRLLVL.

In its sample, this clonotype was seen many times. CDR3 in amino acids: CASSYRLAGGPDYEQYF. CDR3 DNA sequence: TGTGCCAGCAGCTACCGACTAGCGGGAGGGCCGGACTACGAGCAGTACTTC. The rearrangement uses TRBV28 and TRBJ2-7; 14 bases align to TRBD2. J gave up 3 bases and V 6 bases, and 10 bases lay outside the gene matches. The CDR3 loop spans 17 amino acids. CDR1 and CDR2 from the germline V gene are MDHEN and SYDVKM.